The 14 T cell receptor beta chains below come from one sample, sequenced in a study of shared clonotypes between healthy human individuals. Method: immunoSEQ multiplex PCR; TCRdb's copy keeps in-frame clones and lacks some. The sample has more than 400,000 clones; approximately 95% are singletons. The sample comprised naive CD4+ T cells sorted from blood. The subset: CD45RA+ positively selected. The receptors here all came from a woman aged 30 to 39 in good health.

CDR3 DNA sequence: TGTGCCAGCAGCCCAAGTCAGAAGAATGAAAAACTGTTTTTT. It translates to CASSPSQKNEKLFF. The chain uses TRBV9 and TRBJ1-4, with unresolved D. CDR1 is SGDLS, CDR2 YYNGEE, per germline. The V end lost 4 bases, the J end lost 5 bases, and 12 bases lay between the germline ends. This CDR3 has 14 residues.

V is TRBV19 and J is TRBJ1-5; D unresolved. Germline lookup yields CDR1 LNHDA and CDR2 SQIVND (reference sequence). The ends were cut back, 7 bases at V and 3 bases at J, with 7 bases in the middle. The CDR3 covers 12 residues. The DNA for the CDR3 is TGTGCCAGTACCCGGGTCAATCAGCCCCAGCATTTT. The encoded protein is CASTRVNQPQHF. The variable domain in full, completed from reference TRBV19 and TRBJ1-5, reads DGGITQSPKYLFRKEGQNVTLSCEQNLNHDAMYWYRQDPGQGLRLIYYSQIVNDFQKGDIAEGYSVSREKKESFPLTVTSAQKNPTAFYLCASTRVNQPQHFGDGTRLSIL.

Here the CDR3 DNA reads TGTGCCAGCAGCCTCGCGGGCAGCCTTTACTCTGGGGCCAACGTCCTGACTTTC. It is translated as CASSLAGSLYSGANVLTF. The rearrangement joins TRBV28 to TRBJ2-6; D perhaps matches TRBD2 (5 bases). CDR1 is MDHEN and CDR2 is SYDVKM in the germline V gene. V was trimmed by 6 bases and J by 0 bases, leaving 18 bases between them. The CDR3 loop spans 18 amino acids.

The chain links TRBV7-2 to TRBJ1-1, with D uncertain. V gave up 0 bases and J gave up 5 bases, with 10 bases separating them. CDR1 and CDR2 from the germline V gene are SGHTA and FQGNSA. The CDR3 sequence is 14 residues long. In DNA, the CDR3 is TGTGCCAGCAGCTTAGCTCTGGAGAGAACTGAAGCTTTCTTT. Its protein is CASSLALERTEAFF.

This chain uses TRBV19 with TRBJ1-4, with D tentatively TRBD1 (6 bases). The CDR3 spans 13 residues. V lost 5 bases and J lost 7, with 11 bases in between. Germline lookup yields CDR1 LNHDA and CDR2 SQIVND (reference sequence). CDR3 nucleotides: TGTGCCAGTAGTTCAGGGGACCGTGAAAAACTGTTTTTT. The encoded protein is CASSSGDREKLFF.

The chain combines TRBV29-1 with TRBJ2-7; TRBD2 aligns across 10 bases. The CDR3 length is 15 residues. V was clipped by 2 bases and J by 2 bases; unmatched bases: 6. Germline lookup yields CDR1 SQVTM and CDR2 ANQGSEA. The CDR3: CSVEFASGRAYEQYF. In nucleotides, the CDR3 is TGCAGCGTTGAATTCGCTAGCGGGAGAGCCTACGAGCAGTACTTC.

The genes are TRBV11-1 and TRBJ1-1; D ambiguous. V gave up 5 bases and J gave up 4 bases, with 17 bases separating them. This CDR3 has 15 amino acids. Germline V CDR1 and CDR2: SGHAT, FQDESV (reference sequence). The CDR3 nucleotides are TGTGCCAGCAGCGCGGGAGCGGGAAGCGTCACTGAAGCTTTCTTT. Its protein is CASSAGAGSVTEAFF.

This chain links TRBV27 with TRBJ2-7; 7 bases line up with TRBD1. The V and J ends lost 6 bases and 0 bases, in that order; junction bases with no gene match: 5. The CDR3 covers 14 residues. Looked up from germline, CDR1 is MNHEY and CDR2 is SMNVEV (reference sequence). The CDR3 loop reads CASRGQPSSYEQYF. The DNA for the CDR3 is TGTGCCAGCAGGGGACAGCCGAGCTCCTACGAGCAGTACTTC.

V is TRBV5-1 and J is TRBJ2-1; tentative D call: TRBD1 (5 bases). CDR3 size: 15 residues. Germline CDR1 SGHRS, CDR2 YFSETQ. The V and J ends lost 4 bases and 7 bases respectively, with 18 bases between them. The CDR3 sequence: CASSPTPRGGNEQFF. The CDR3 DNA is TGCGCCAGCAGCCCTACCCCAAGGGGTGGGAATGAGCAGTTCTTC.

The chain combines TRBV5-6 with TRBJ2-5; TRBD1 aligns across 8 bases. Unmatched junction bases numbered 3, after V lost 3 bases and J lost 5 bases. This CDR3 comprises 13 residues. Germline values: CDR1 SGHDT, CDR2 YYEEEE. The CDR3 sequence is CASSSGGRETQYF. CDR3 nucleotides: TGTGCCAGCAGCTCAGGGGGCCGGGAGACCCAGTACTTC. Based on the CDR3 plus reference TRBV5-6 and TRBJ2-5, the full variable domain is DAGVTQSPTHLIKTRGQQVTLRCSPKSGHDTVSWYQQALGQGPQFIFQYYEEEERQRGNFPDRFSGHQFPNYSSELNVNALLLGDSALYLCASSSGGRETQYFGPGTRLLVL.

The CDR3 is CASSLNNNQPQHF. CDR3 coding DNA: TGTGCCAGCAGCTTGAACAATAATCAGCCCCAGCATTTT. The chain recombines TRBV5-4 with TRBJ1-5; D is uncertain. V was pared by 1 base and J by 4 bases, with 6 bases between. The CDR3 covers 13 residues. The germline V gene has CDR1 SGHNT and CDR2 YYREEE (reference sequence). The complete variable domain, with remaining parts taken from reference TRBV5-4 and TRBJ1-5, reads ETGVTQSPTHLIKTRGQQVTLRCSSQSGHNTVSWYQQALGQGPQFIFQYYREEENGRGNFPPRFSGLQFPNYSSELNVNALELDDSALYLCASSLNNNQPQHFGDGTRLSIL.

This chain's CDR3 is CASSIRVSYNEQFF. The DNA for the CDR3 is TGTGCCAGTAGTATACGTGTCTCCTACAATGAGCAGTTCTTC. The chain links TRBV19 to TRBJ2-1; D gene uncertain. Per the germline V gene, CDR1 is LNHDA and CDR2 is SQIVND (reference sequence). This CDR3 spans 14 amino acids. V dropped 2 bases and J dropped 0 bases, with 5 bases sitting between them. Drawing the rest from reference TRBV19 and TRBJ2-1, the complete variable domain is DGGITQSPKYLFRKEGQNVTLSCEQNLNHDAMYWYRQDPGQGLRLIYYSQIVNDFQKGDIAEGYSVSREKKESFPLTVTSAQKNPTAFYLCASSIRVSYNEQFFGPGTRLTVL.

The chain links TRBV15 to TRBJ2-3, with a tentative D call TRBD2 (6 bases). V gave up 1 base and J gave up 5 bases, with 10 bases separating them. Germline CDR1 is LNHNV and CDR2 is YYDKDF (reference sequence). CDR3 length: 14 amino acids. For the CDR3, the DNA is TGTGCCACCAGCAGAGGGGACTTTCAAGATACGCAGTATTTT. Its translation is CATSRGDFQDTQYF.

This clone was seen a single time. CDR3 DNA sequence: TGTGCCAGCAGTTCCTCGGGACTGCCGAACACTGAAGCTTTCTTT. Translating gives CASSSSGLPNTEAFF. The chain couples TRBV27 to TRBJ1-1; a possible D gene is TRBD1 (5 bases). Trimming took off 4 bases at V and 1 base at J, with 13 bases between the two ends. In germline, CDR1 is MNHEY, CDR2 SMNVEV (reference sequence). The CDR3 consists of 15 residues.